The T cell receptor (beta chain) described here comes from a study of a mutant IDH1 vaccine in newly diagnosed glioma. Germline CDR1 SQVTM, CDR2 ANQGSEA. The CDR3 length is 16 residues. Trimming left V 6 bases short and J 0 bases short, with 15 bases between. Sequencing was performed with immunoSEQ multiplex PCR; in TCRdb, only in-frame clones are kept and a portion is missing. The data contain some 100,000 clones, 83% of them singletons. Time point defined: baseline, week 1 (first vaccination visit). Treatment in this sample: pre-vaccination baseline after standard-of-care therapy. The chain combines TRBV29-1 with TRBJ2-6, with a possible D match to TRBD1 (6 bases). The sample consisted of PBMCs, taken from a glioma patient treated with radiotherapy, temozolomide or both. The source is a woman aged 45-65 years with glioma. DNA of the CDR3: TGCAGCGTCTCCGGGACAACGAGCTCTGGGGCCAACGTCCTGACTTTC. Translating it yields CSVSGTTSSGANVLTF.